These T cell receptor beta chains were read from a single sample in a study of T cells in Graves' hyperthyroidism and ophthalmopathy. TCRdb reanalysed the multiplex PCR reads using MiXCR and keeps one entry per CDR3 protein. The table includes around 340,000 distinct CDR3 sequences, roughly a fifth detected once. The sample consisted of blood. The receptors originated from a woman aged 45-60 years with Graves' hyperthyroidism. The CDR3 runs from the conserved cysteine through the conserved F or W. A D gene is named only where the DNA matches it firmly. Clone size is shown for a subset of rows, as once, few, many or a class of expanded clone.

TRBJ2-7 TRBV7-9 many TRBD1 TGTGCCAGCAGCGTACCGCCCGGGACAGCCTCCTACGAGCAGTACTTC CASSVPPGTASYEQYF
TRBJ1-3 TRBV30 - - TGTGCCTGGAATCGGGGCTTTCTGGAGGGAAACACCATATATTTT CAWNRGFLEGNTIYF
TRBJ1-4 TRBV6-6 many - TGTGCCAGCAGTTACCCAGGGGCAACTAATGAAAAACTGTTTTTT CASSYPGATNEKLFF
TRBJ2-5 TRBV6-1 many - TGTGCCAGCAGGCTCGGAGGGCCGGGGGAGACCCAGTACTTC CASRLGGPGETQYF
TRBJ2-7 TRBV20-1 many - TGCAGTGCTAGGGGTCAGAGCTCCGAGCAGTACTTC CSARGQSSEQYF
TRBJ2-1 TRBV3-1 - - TGTGCCAGCAGCCCCCCCCAAACGCCGAATGAGCAGTTCTTC CASSPPQTPNEQFF
TRBJ2-7 TRBV27 - - TGTGCCAGCAGTTTATCAGGTTCTTTGCCCTACGAGCAGTACTTC CASSLSGSLPYEQYF
TRBJ2-7 TRBV29-1 once - TGCAGCGTTATACAGTACAGGGAACGCTACGAGCAGTACTTC CSVIQYRERYEQYF
TRBJ2-5 TRBV20-1 - TRBD2 TGCAGTGCCTCCGGACTAGCGGGGGGGCCCTACCAAGAGACCCAGTACTTC CSASGLAGGPYQETQYF
TRBJ1-3 TRBV19 - - TGTGCCAGTACCGCTTGGGACACCACGTCAGGAAACACCATATATTTT CASTAWDTTSGNTIYF
TRBJ1-2 TRBV4-1 many TRBD1 TGCGCCAGCAGCCCCGGGACAGGGGCAGGCTACACCTTC CASSPGTGAGYTF
TRBJ1-1 TRBV7-9 few - TGTGCCAGCAGCTTACAGAGAGCCGGAACTAATGAAGCTTTCTTT CASSLQRAGTNEAFF
TRBJ2-2 TRBV4-2 many - TGTGCCAGCAGCCAAGCTGTTTCCACCGGGGAGCTGTTTTTT CASSQAVSTGELFF
TRBJ2-3 TRBV20-1 many TRBD2 TGCAGTGCTCCTTTAGCGGGAGCTCGAGATACGCAGTATTTT CSAPLAGARDTQYF
TRBJ1-2 TRBV7-9 - - TGTGCCAGCAGCTTCGCAGGGGAAGGCTACACCTTC CASSFAGEGYTF
TRBJ2-5 TRBV12-3/TRBV12-4 - TRBD2 TGTGCCAGCAGTTTAAGGGCTAGCGGGAGTGTACAGTACTTC CASSLRASGSVQYF
TRBJ2-7 TRBV15 many - TGTGCCACCAGCAGGCCGGGGGCGCGGGCCTACGAGCAGTACTTC CATSRPGARAYEQYF
TRBJ2-1 TRBV12-3/TRBV12-4 many - TGTGCCAGCAGTTTAATCAGTGGGGTCAGCTACAATGAGCAGTTCTTC CASSLISGVSYNEQFF
TRBJ1-1 TRBV20-1 many - TGCAGTGCTCGGAGGGACAATCTGAACACTGAAGCTTTCTTT CSARRDNLNTEAFF
TRBJ2-2 TRBV19 - - TGTGCCAGTAGTACGGGGACACTGTATACCGGGGAGCTGTTTTTT CASSTGTLYTGELFF
TRBJ2-7 TRBV28 many - TGTGCCAGCAGGACCAGTCTCTCCCCCTACGAGCAGTACTTC CASRTSLSPYEQYF
TRBJ2-1 TRBV12-5 - TRBD2 TGTGCTAGTGCACCGGGACTAGCGGAACAATTATGGGACAATGAGCAGTTCTTC CASAPGLAEQLWDNEQFF
TRBJ2-1 TRBV2 - TRBD2 TGTGCCAGCAGTGGGACTAGCGGGGGGGCCGTGTATCGCAATGAGCAGTTCTTC CASSGTSGGAVYRNEQFF
TRBJ2-1 TRBV24-1 many - TGTGCCACCCAACGCTCCCCTTACAATGAGCAGTTCTTC CATQRSPYNEQFF
TRBJ2-3 TRBV9 few - TGTGCCAGCAGCTCTCCGGGGGTCGGCACAGATACGCAGTATTTT CASSSPGVGTDTQYF
TRBJ2-7 TRBV18 many - TGTGCCAGCTCACCAATCGGATTCTACGAGCAGTACTTC CASSPIGFYEQYF
TRBJ1-1 TRBV29-1 many - TGCAGCGTTGAAGGGCGTGGAGGGGTGAACACTGAAGCTTTCTTT CSVEGRGGVNTEAFF
TRBJ1-4 TRBV7-9 - - TGTGCCGGCAGCCAAGTGGTCCAGAGGAATGAAAAACTGTTTTTT CAGSQVVQRNEKLFF
TRBJ2-7 TRBV6-1 - TRBD1 TGTGCCAGCAGGGGACAGTTGGACTCCTACGAGCAGTACTTC CASRGQLDSYEQYF
TRBJ1-2 TRBV10-3 few - TGTGCCATCAGTGACAGTTTGAATAACTATGGCTACACCTTC CAISDSLNNYGYTF
TRBJ2-2 TRBV7-2 few - TGTGCCAGCAGCGGTGGACAGTCCGCGAACACCGGGGAGCTGTTTTTT CASSGGQSANTGELFF
TRBJ2-1 TRBV6-1 - TRBD2 TGTGCCAGCAGCAGGACTAGCCCCCTCGATGAGCAGTTCTTC CASSRTSPLDEQFF
TRBJ2-4 TRBV25-1 once - TGTGCCAGCATCGGTGGAGGGAAAAACATTCAGTACTTC CASIGGGKNIQYF
TRBJ2-4 TRBV27 many - TGTGCCAGCAGTTTATTTTATGGGACGGTTAAAAACATTCAGTACTTC CASSLFYGTVKNIQYF
TRBJ1-5 TRBV5-6 many - TGTGCCAGCAGCTTGACTCAGACTAGCAATCAGCCCCAGCATTTT CASSLTQTSNQPQHF
TRBJ2-5 TRBV27 - - TGTGCCAGCAGTTCAGGACTCCAGGCCGAGACCCAGTACTTC CASSSGLQAETQYF
TRBJ2-7 TRBV20-1 many - TGCAATGCTAGAGTAAGCTACGAGCAGTACTTC CNARVSYEQYF
TRBJ1-2 TRBV6-1 few TRBD1 TGTGCCAGCAGTGATCCGGGACAGGGTTCCTATGGCTACACCTTC CASSDPGQGSYGYTF
TRBJ2-3 TRBV28 - TRBD2 TGTGCCAGCAGTCCCCCCCCGCTAGCGGGAGTGGGCACAGATACGCAGTATTTT CASSPPPLAGVGTDTQYF
TRBJ2-7 TRBV7-8 many TRBD1 TGTGCCAGCAGCTTATCCAGGACAGGGGGCGGTGAGCAGTACTTC CASSLSRTGGGEQYF
TRBJ2-2 TRBV14 - TRBD2 TGTGCCAGCACCCTAGCGGGAGGAAGGACCGGGGAGCTGTTTTTT CASTLAGGRTGELFF
TRBJ2-7 TRBV7-9 many - TGTGCCAGCAGCTTAGCGTACACGAACGAGCAGTACTTC CASSLAYTNEQYF
TRBJ2-7 TRBV20-1 many TRBD2 TGCAGTGCTAGACAAAGCGGGAGAGGGTCCTACGAGCAGTACTTC CSARQSGRGSYEQYF
TRBJ1-5 TRBV6-2/TRBV6-3 - TRBD1 TGTGCCAGCAAACCGGGACAGTATAGCAGTCAGCCCCAACATTTT CASKPGQYSSQPQHF
TRBJ1-5 TRBV2 - - TGTGCCAGCAGAGGACCGGGGGGTAGCAATCAGCCCCAGCATTTT CASRGPGGSNQPQHF
TRBJ1-5 TRBV19 many TRBD1 TGTGCCAGTAGTAATAAACAGGGGCAGCCCCAGCATTTT CASSNKQGQPQHF
TRBJ1-4 TRBV5-1 many TRBD1 TGCGCCAGCAGCCCCGGACAGGGCGGGAATGAAAAACTGTTTTTT CASSPGQGGNEKLFF
TRBJ1-1 TRBV20-1 many - TGCAGTGCCTTGACAGGTGCTGGGAACACTGAAGCTTTCTTT CSALTGAGNTEAFF
TRBJ1-6 TRBV27 many - TGTGCCAGCAGTTTAACGCAGGGCAATTCACCCCTCCACTTT CASSLTQGNSPLHF
TRBJ1-5 TRBV12-3/TRBV12-4 - - TGTGCCAGCAGCACTACCCGCCAGCAGCCCCAGCATTTT CASSTTRQQPQHF
TRBJ2-5 TRBV10-3 - TRBD1 TGTGCCATCAGTGAATTAGGGGACAGGGGATGGCAGACCCAGTACTTC CAISELGDRGWQTQYF
TRBJ1-2 TRBV29-1 many - TGCAGCGTTGAAGATCCGGGGGTGGGTGGCTACACCTTC CSVEDPGVGGYTF
TRBJ2-3 TRBV29-1 many - TGCAGCGTTGTTTGGGGGAATACAGATACGCAGTATTTT CSVVWGNTDTQYF
TRBJ2-1 TRBV3-1 many TRBD2 TGTGCCACCACCCAGCGGGGGGCGGCGGGGGAGCAGTTCTTC CATTQRGAAGEQFF
TRBJ2-1 TRBV2 many - TGTGCCAGCAGTGAAGCGCTGTCTAGACTAATCCCTGAGCAGTTCTTC CASSEALSRLIPEQFF